Given below is one T cell receptor beta chain in context. Its cognate antigen is unknown. This specimen comes from a study of OX40 agonist ivuxolimab in advanced cancers. Whole-study results and caveats: Antigens targeted by the expanded peripheral T cells were not determined. Partly responding patients at 0.1-3.0 mg/kg showed some of the smallest clonal expansion. There were, on average, more expanded clones in CD8+ T cells than in CD4+.

Here immunoSEQ multiplex PCR was the method, and the copy in TCRdb shows in-frame clones only, minus some. The sample contains around 40,000 clones, roughly 80% of which appear only once. This TCR was recovered from an adult with an advanced solid tumor such as melanoma, head and neck, liver or kidney cancer. The sample in question was CD4+ or CD8+ T cells sorted from blood, obtained in a trial of the OX40 agonist ivuxolimab.

The CDR3 DNA reads as TGTGCCAGCTCAACGGATTTAAATGGCTACGAGCAGTACTTC. Translation gives CASSTDLNGYEQYF. The rearrangement links TRBV18 to TRBJ2-7, with D unresolved. Germline V CDR1 and CDR2: KGHSH, LQKENI. There are 14 residues in the CDR3. The germline V and J ends were trimmed by 5 bases and 3 bases, with 14 bases remaining between them.